Presented here are 23 T cell receptor beta chains from one specimen sequenced in a study of blood T cell repertoires in COVID-19. The protocol was immunoSEQ multiplex PCR, while the TCRdb copy is restricted to in-frame clones and leaves out a portion. The data hold a few hundred thousand clones, with approximately 87% observed a single time. Sample: peripheral blood. The receptors stem from a woman aged 50 to 60 with acute or convalescent COVID-19.

The chain has TRBV27 and TRBJ1-2; TRBD1 aligns across 7 bases. Trimming removed 5 bases from V and 5 bases from J; junction bases left unmatched: 23. The CDR3 sequence is 19 residues long. CDR1 and CDR2 (germline): MNHEY, SMNVEV (reference sequence). The CDR3 DNA is TGTGCCAGCAGTCCCACCCGACGGCAGGGGGGTTATTTCGGGTATGGCTACACCTTC. This codes for CASSPTRRQGGYFGYGYTF.

V is TRBV19 and J is TRBJ1-5; D remains ambiguous. V was pared by 3 bases and J by 7 bases, with 13 bases between. Germline V gene sequence: CDR1 LNHDA, CDR2 SQIVND (reference sequence). The CDR3 is made up of 14 amino acids. The CDR3 nucleotides read TGTGCCAGTAGTATCAGAGGTAATCGGCAGCCCCAGCATTTT. Translated: CASSIRGNRQPQHF.

V and J are TRBV19 and TRBJ1-2, with 8 bases aligning to TRBD1. Germline loops: CDR1 LNHDA, CDR2 SQIVND (reference sequence). Unmatched junction bases numbered 6, after V lost 5 bases and J lost 4 bases. The CDR3 extends over 14 amino acids. CDR3 amino acids: CASSQTGVTYGYTF. For the CDR3, the DNA is TGTGCCAGTAGTCAGACAGGGGTTACCTATGGCTACACCTTC.

The chain recombines TRBV5-1 with TRBJ2-1; tentative D call: TRBD2 (6 bases). V lost 0 bases and J lost 4, with 8 bases in between. Per the germline V gene, CDR1 is SGHRS and CDR2 is YFSETQ. The CDR3 length is 14 residues. CDR3 in amino acids: CASSLEGLYNEQFF. As DNA, the CDR3 is TGCGCCAGCAGCTTGGAGGGACTTTACAATGAGCAGTTCTTC.

The V gene is TRBV4-3, the J gene TRBJ1-4, with D possibly matching TRBD1 (5 bases). Between the trimmed V and J ends, which lost 0 bases and 8 bases, there was a span of 13 bases. The V gene's germline CDR1 is LGHNA and CDR2 YSLEER. This CDR3 spans 15 amino acids. The CDR3 sequence is CASSQEGGLGEKLFF. The CDR3 DNA reads as TGCGCCAGCAGCCAAGAGGGGGGGTTGGGAGAAAAACTGTTTTTT.

The chain couples TRBV7-3 to TRBJ2-3; tentatively, D is TRBD1 (6 bases). Germline lookup yields CDR1 SGHTA and CDR2 FQGTGA. Trimming took 8 bases from V and 3 from J, leaving 15 bases between them. The CDR3 extends over 14 amino acids. CDR3 protein: CASSRGMRTDTQYF. CDR3 sequence (DNA): TGTGCCAGCTCCAGGGGAATGAGGACAGATACGCAGTATTTT.

About this clone itself: This same CDR3 is encoded by further DNA sequences in the sample. The chain recombines TRBV18 with TRBJ2-7; 11 nucleotides match TRBD2. Trimming removed 3 bases from V and 2 bases from J; junction bases left unmatched: 3. The CDR3 runs to 15 residues. Per the germline V gene, CDR1 is KGHSH and CDR2 is LQKENI. The CDR3 DNA reads as TGTGCCAGCTCACCCGGGACTAGCGGAACCTACGAGCAGTACTTC. This gives the protein CASSPGTSGTYEQYF.

This clone was detected once. This CDR3 is CASSIGLAGGPRNGELFF. CDR3 nucleotide sequence: TGTGCCAGTAGTATAGGACTAGCGGGAGGGCCCCGGAACGGGGAGCTGTTTTTT. The V call is TRBV19, the J call TRBJ2-2; 14 nucleotides agree with TRBD2. Losses at the gene ends were 1 base for V and 7 bases for J; bases not matched to a gene: 8. The CDR3 spans 18 residues. Germline V gene data show CDR1 as LNHDA and CDR2 as SQIVND (reference sequence).

In its sample, this clone was seen once. This sequence joins TRBV6-5 and TRBJ1-1; 7 nucleotides agree with TRBD1. CDR1 is MNHEY, CDR2 SVGAGI, per germline. There are 15 residues in the CDR3. Trimming took 10 bases from V and 0 from J; bases not matched to a gene: 11. The CDR3 DNA reads TGTGCCACCTTCCCGGGACAGTTCATGAACACTGAAGCTTTCTTT. It yields the protein CATFPGQFMNTEAFF.

In DNA form, the CDR3 reads TGTGCCTGGAGTCATTTTAGCTCCTACAATGAGCAGTTCTTC. Translating gives CAWSHFSSYNEQFF. The chain joins TRBV30 to TRBJ2-1; D unclear. V lost 2 bases and J lost 0, with 8 bases in between. Germline CDR1 reads GTSNPN; CDR2 reads SVGIG (reference sequence). CDR3 length equals 14 residues.

CDR3 in DNA: TGTGCCAGTAGTGGACTAGCGGCTAGCACAGATACGCAGTATTTT. This translates into CASSGLAASTDTQYF. This sequence joins TRBV19 and TRBJ2-3; 10 bases map to TRBD2. With V trimmed by 5 bases and J by 0 bases, 2 bases remained unmatched. CDR1 and CDR2 from the germline V gene are LNHDA and SQIVND (reference sequence). CDR3 size: 15 residues.

The chain employs TRBV29-1 and TRBJ1-1; D call uncertain. Germline V gene data show CDR1 as SQVTM and CDR2 as ANQGSEA. Trimming removed 4 bases from V and 3 bases from J, with 12 bases in between. The CDR3 length is 13 residues. The CDR3 protein is CSVGATGDTEAFF. The CDR3 DNA sequence: TGCAGCGTTGGGGCGACCGGGGACACTGAAGCTTTCTTT. Combining the CDR3 with reference TRBV29-1 and TRBJ1-1 gives the whole variable domain SAVISQKPSRDICQRGTSLTIQCQVDSQVTMMFWYRQQPGQSLTLIATANQGSEATYESGFVIDKFPISRPNLTFSTLTVSNMSPEDSSIYLCSVGATGDTEAFFGQGTRLTVV.

The V and J genes are TRBV12-3 or TRBV12-4 and TRBJ2-1; D is possibly TRBD2 (5 bases). The germline V and J ends were trimmed by 5 bases and 9 bases, with 14 bases remaining between them. This CDR3 has 13 amino acids. CDR3 amino acids: CASSAGRTGEQFF. In DNA form, the CDR3 reads TGTGCCAGCAGTGCGGGTAGGACGGGTGAGCAGTTCTTC.

The chain links TRBV5-5 to TRBJ1-2, with unresolved D. Trimming took 0 bases from V and 4 from J, leaving 10 bases between them. This CDR3 has 14 amino acids. Per the germline V gene, CDR1 is SGHKS and CDR2 is YYEKEE (reference sequence). The DNA of the CDR3 is TGTGCCAGCAGCTTGGAGGCGGCTTTCTATGGCTACACCTTC. Protein: CASSLEAAFYGYTF.

The chain joins TRBV4-3 to TRBJ2-2; 7 nucleotides agree with TRBD1. CDR3 size: 16 residues. Germline CDR1 is LGHNA and CDR2 is YSLEER. The junction had 5 bases not matched to a gene; V was cut back by 0 bases and J by 4 bases. DNA for the CDR3: TGCGCCAGCAGCCAAGAGAGGGGGCTCGGCACCGGGGAGCTGTTTTTT. Protein product: CASSQERGLGTGELFF.

The V gene is TRBV12-3 or TRBV12-4, the J gene TRBJ2-1, with TRBD2 identical over 7 bases. J was trimmed by 8 bases and V by 4 bases; bases with no gene match: 5. The CDR3 length is 13 residues. This CDR3 is CASSWEGLDEQFF. The CDR3 DNA is TGTGCCAGCAGTTGGGAGGGCTTGGATGAGCAGTTCTTC.

The chain combines TRBV4-1 with TRBJ2-7; D uncertain. The CDR3 has 14 amino acids. Trimming left V 3 bases short and J 4 bases short, with 13 bases between. CDR1 MGHRA and CDR2 YSYEKL come from the germline V gene. The CDR3 loop reads CASSHPLTPYEQYF. As DNA, the CDR3 is TGCGCCAGCAGCCACCCTCTCACACCGTACGAGCAGTACTTC.

The rearrangement uses TRBV7-2 and TRBJ2-3; D unresolved. The CDR3 is made up of 14 amino acids. Trimming removed 3 bases at V and 1 base at J, with 8 bases between. CDR1 is SGHTA, CDR2 FQGNSA, per germline. CDR3 sequence: CASSLAARTDTQYF. For the CDR3, the DNA is TGTGCCAGCAGCTTGGCGGCGCGCACAGATACGCAGTATTTT.

V is TRBV7-2 and J is TRBJ1-5; no firm D call. The CDR3 length is 15 residues. CDR1 SGHTA and CDR2 FQGNSA come from the germline V gene. V was pared by 2 bases and J by 1 base, with 9 bases between. The CDR3 DNA reads TGTGCCAGCAGCTTAATGTCCGGGAGCAATCAGCCCCAGCATTTT. Amino acid sequence: CASSLMSGSNQPQHF.

As for this clone: This CDR3 is also generated by other DNA sequences in the sample. The rearrangement uses TRBV11-3 and TRBJ2-3, with 8 bases matching TRBD2. CDR3 length: 14 residues. Germline CDR1 SGHNT, CDR2 YENEEA. The V and J ends lost 5 bases and 4 bases, in that order; junction bases with no gene match: 5. The DNA of the CDR3 is TGTGCCAGCAGCATCGGGGGGGGGTCAGATACGCAGTATTTT. Protein: CASSIGGGSDTQYF.

This chain connects TRBV29-1 to TRBJ1-2, with a weak D call TRBD1 (5 bases). The CDR3 covers 12 residues. V was cut by 7 bases and J by 5 bases, with 14 bases left in between. CDR1 and CDR2 (germline): SQVTM, ANQGSEA. The CDR3 loop reads CSALGEGYGYTF. As DNA, the CDR3 is TGCAGCGCCCTCGGGGAGGGGTATGGCTACACCTTC.

Here the CDR3 reads CAKKGHHYNSPLHF. The CDR3 DNA is TGTGCCAAGAAGGGACATCATTATAATTCACCCCTCCACTTT. This chain uses TRBV27 with TRBJ1-6; possible D gene TRBD1, 6 bases. Trimming cost V 10 bases and J 4 bases, with 14 bases left between them. The CDR3 has 14 residues. Germline CDR1 and CDR2: MNHEY and SMNVEV (reference sequence).

The V gene is TRBV7-9, the J gene TRBJ1-1; a possible D gene is TRBD1 (5 bases). The V end was cut by 5 bases, the J end by 2 bases, with 15 bases between. The CDR3 is 15 amino acids. The V gene's germline CDR1 is SEHNR and CDR2 FQNEAQ (reference sequence). In DNA, the CDR3 is TGTGCCAGCAGCGAGCTGACAGTTTCAAACACTGAAGCTTTCTTT. Translating it yields CASSELTVSNTEAFF.